This TCR beta chain was documented in a study of regulatory T cells in long-lasting Graves disease. This clonotype was observed a handful of times. Investigators prepared the TCR beta libraries by applying iRepertoire HTBI primers and Arm-PCR of CDR3 regions. TCRdb recomputed calls from the multiplex PCR reads with MiXCR, one row per CDR3 protein. Among more than 450,000 distinct CDR3 sequences, approximately 12% were seen once, and the ten largest hold roughly 9.3%. Time point reported: newly diagnosed GD, antithyroid drugs for less than 3 months. The authors made the TCR library using RNA they extracted from PBMCs. Trimming stripped 5 bases from V and 6 bases from J, with 16 bases between. CDR3 size: 14 residues. Germline CDR1 and CDR2: DFQATT and SNEGSKA (reference sequence). A further study also used this sample, focusing on T cells in Graves' hyperthyroidism and ophthalmopathy.

This TCR came from a woman younger than 45 with Graves disease. Sequenced material: peripheral blood mononuclear cells (PBMCs), taken at new diagnosis, from a patient treated with antithyroid drugs. The chain recombines TRBV20-1 with TRBJ2-2; D could derive from TRBD1 or TRBD2 (5 bases each). CDR3 DNA sequence: TGCAGTGCTCTAAGAGAGGGGTCGTCCGGGGAGCTGTTTTTT. It is translated as CSALREGSSGELFF.